This T cell receptor (beta chain) came from a study of shared clonotypes between healthy human individuals. As for the study in general: Used for every donor were three CD4 naive, three CD4 memory, two CD8 naive and one CD8 memory plate.

Positively selected for CCR7, the CD45RO-negative cells used as naive CD8 cells excluded terminally differentiated effector memory CD45RA+ cells. Within Nashville, Tennessee resided all donors, each a Caucasian adult. TCRdb's copy holds only in-frame clones and misses some; the assay was immunoSEQ multiplex PCR. The sample yields about 820,000 clones, approximately 92% seen once. CDR3 length equals 14 residues. The ends were cut back, 0 bases at V and 4 bases at J, with 7 bases in the middle. Germline V gives CDR1 LGHNA, CDR2 YNFKEQ. The rearrangement uses TRBV4-2 and TRBJ2-1; D ambiguous. The sequenced sample was naive CD8+ T cells sorted from blood. The clonotype comes from a man under 40 in good health. The CDR3 nucleotides read TGTGCCAGCAGCCAAGAGTACGGTTACAATGAGCAGTTCTTC. Its translation is CASSQEYGYNEQFF.